The present entry profiles one T cell receptor (beta chain) with its context. This entry is derived from a study of blood T cell repertoires in COVID-19. Study information: Material from acute and convalescent COVID-19 was sourced from the United States, Italy and Spain. T cells, B-cell-depleted T cells, or PBMCs supplied cDNA or gDNA.

CDR3 length: 15 residues. Trimming took 3 bases from V and 1 from J; bases not matched to a gene: 2. The V gene's germline CDR1 is SGHRS and CDR2 YFSETQ. In the original workflow: It was from reference gene primer amplification that nucleated cell counts were estimated. The table came from immunoSEQ multiplex PCR; TCRdb's copy has only in-frame clones and leaves some out. The DNA was the basis for D and trimming; V, J and clone size are from that table. This sample has about 110,000 clones, with 70% to 75% found just once. The source material was peripheral blood. This rearrangement joins TRBV5-1 to TRBJ2-2; 8 bases fit TRBD2. This receptor was obtained from a human donor with acute or convalescent COVID-19. The donor label of this sample is uncertain. The CDR3, as DNA: TGCGCCAGCAGCTCGGGAGGGGAGAACACCGGGGAGCTGTTTTTT. This codes for CASSSGGENTGELFF.